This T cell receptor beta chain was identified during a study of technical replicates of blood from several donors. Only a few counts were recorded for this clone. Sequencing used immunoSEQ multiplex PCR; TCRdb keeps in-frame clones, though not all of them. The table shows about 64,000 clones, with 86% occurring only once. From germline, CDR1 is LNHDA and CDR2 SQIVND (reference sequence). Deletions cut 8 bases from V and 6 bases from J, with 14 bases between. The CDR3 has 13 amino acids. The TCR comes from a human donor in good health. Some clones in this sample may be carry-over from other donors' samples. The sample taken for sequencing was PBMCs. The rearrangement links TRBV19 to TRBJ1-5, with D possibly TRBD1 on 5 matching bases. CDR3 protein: CASGSGGTQPQHF. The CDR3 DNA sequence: TGTGCCAGTGGCAGCGGAGGGACTCAGCCCCAGCATTTT. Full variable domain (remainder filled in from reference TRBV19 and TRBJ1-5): DGGITQSPKYLFRKEGQNVTLSCEQNLNHDAMYWYRQDPGQGLRLIYYSQIVNDFQKGDIAEGYSVSREKKESFPLTVTSAQKNPTAFYLCASGSGGTQPQHFGDGTRLSIL.